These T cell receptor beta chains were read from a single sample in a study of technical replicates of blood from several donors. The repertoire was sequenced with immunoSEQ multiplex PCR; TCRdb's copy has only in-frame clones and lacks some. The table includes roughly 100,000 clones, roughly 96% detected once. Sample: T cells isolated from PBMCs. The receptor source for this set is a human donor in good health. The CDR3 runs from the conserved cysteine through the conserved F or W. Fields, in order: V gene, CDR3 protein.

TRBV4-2	CASSQEGTGIYEQYF
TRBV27	CASSLTLSGQGVHEQYF
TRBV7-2	CASSPQTGGETQYF
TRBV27	CASGLMRQGGALFF
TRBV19	CASRRGLLNTEAFF
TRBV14	CASSQEGLAIYEQYF
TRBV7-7	CASSEGQGSEAFF
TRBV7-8	CASSLAASGGYTF
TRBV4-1	CASSLSQTSGYEQFF
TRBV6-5	CASRRDRGRRETQYF
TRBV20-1	CSVYRSFF
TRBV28	CASSLGTGTGYTF
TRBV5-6	CASSLSSSRLNTGELFF
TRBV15	CATSRGGAGTIRGNIQYF
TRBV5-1	CASSLVQGGYEQYF
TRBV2	CASGTGGIYEQYF
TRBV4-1	CASSLLQGSGTSYEQYF
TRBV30	CAFLAGNYNEQFF
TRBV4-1	CASSQVKFGPQHF
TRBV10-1	CASSRDLLADTQYF
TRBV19	CASSHQGDIYEQYF
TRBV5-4	CASSSTGRTEAFF
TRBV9	CASSVATSTGELFF
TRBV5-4	CASSLVFSSQNNEQFF
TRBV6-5	CASTSGSSYEQYF
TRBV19	CASSRQLNDEKLFF
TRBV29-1	CSVDPTGVNGYTF
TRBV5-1	CASYGTGGFGANVLTF